These 9 T cell receptor beta chains were sequenced from one sample in a study of glioma-infiltrating T cells after dendritic cell vaccination. The protocol was immunoSEQ multiplex PCR, while the TCRdb copy is restricted to in-frame clones and leaves out a portion. This repertoire shows just under 85,000 clones, roughly 90% found once; its top ten account for approximately 3.4%. Sequenced material: blood, taken before dendritic cell vaccination. The origin of the receptors is a human donor with glioblastoma.

The gene calls are TRBV5-1 and TRBJ2-7, with a weak D call TRBD1 (6 bases). The CDR3 totals 16 residues. V was trimmed by 4 bases and J by 0 bases, leaving 17 bases between them. Germline V gene sequence: CDR1 SGHRS, CDR2 YFSETQ. As DNA, the CDR3 is TGCGCCAGCAGCCCCTCTAGGGGGAAAAGCTCCTACGAGCAGTACTTC. Its translation: CASSPSRGKSSYEQYF.

This rearrangement joins TRBV30 to TRBJ2-4, with 7 bases matching TRBD1. CDR1 is GTSNPN and CDR2 is SVGIG in the germline V gene (reference sequence). Trimming took 0 bases from V and 7 from J; bases not matched to a gene: 12. The CDR3 has 16 residues. The CDR3 reads CAWSVGGSPRGNIQYF. The CDR3, as DNA: TGTGCCTGGAGTGTTGGCGGTTCTCCCAGGGGGAACATTCAGTACTTC.

This rearrangement joins TRBV5-1 to TRBJ2-5; 8 nucleotides align to TRBD2. CDR1 SGHRS and CDR2 YFSETQ come from the germline V gene. V lost 1 base, J lost 5 bases, and 7 bases stayed unmatched. The CDR3 spans 15 residues. CDR3 nucleotide sequence: TGCGCCAGCAGCTTGAGTGGGACTAGAGCGGAGACCCAGTACTTC. Protein product: CASSLSGTRAETQYF.

J is TRBJ1-2 and V is TRBV29-1; TRBD1 agrees at 8 bases. V lost 5 bases and J lost 6; bases outside the gene matches: 2. The germline V gene has CDR1 SQVTM and CDR2 ANQGSEA. This CDR3 has 11 residues. In DNA form, the CDR3 reads TGCAGCGTTCCAGGGGGCAATGGCTACACCTTC. Its translation: CSVPGGNGYTF.

The chain couples TRBV9 to TRBJ2-1; weak D call: TRBD2 (6 bases). In germline, CDR1 is SGDLS, CDR2 YYNGEE. Trimming left V 2 bases short and J 1 base short, with 13 bases between. The CDR3 covers 16 residues. CDR3 loop: CASSVGGALSYNEQFF. The CDR3 DNA reads as TGTGCCAGCAGCGTCGGGGGAGCCCTATCCTACAATGAGCAGTTCTTC.

To note about this clone: A junction end diverges from the germline sequence, so it may reflect a read error. Other DNA sequences in this sample translate to the same CDR3. This chain links TRBV6-1 with TRBJ1-6, with a weak D call TRBD1 (5 bases). Germline lookup yields CDR1 MNHNS and CDR2 SASEGT. CDR3 length: 17 amino acids. CDR3 region: CASSEVQGSGVNSPLHF. CDR3 nucleotides: TGTGCCAGCAGTGAAGTGCAGGGCAGTGGAGTAAATTCCCCCCTCCACTTT.

The V and J genes are TRBV29-1 and TRBJ1-1; perhaps TRBD1 as D (5 bases). This CDR3 has 14 residues. Germline loops: CDR1 SQVTM, CDR2 ANQGSEA. Between the trimmed V and J ends, which lost 8 bases and 1 base, there was a span of 17 bases. The CDR3 DNA reads as TGCAGCACCGCGGTTCAGGGATCGAACACTGAAGCTTTCTTT. It specifies CSTAVQGSNTEAFF.

V usage is TRBV5-6 and J usage is TRBJ2-1, with 16 bases that match TRBD2. Germline V gives CDR1 SGHDT, CDR2 YYEEEE. Trimming took 3 bases from V and 3 from J; bases not matched to a gene: 3. The CDR3 is made up of 17 amino acids. DNA for the CDR3: TGTGCCAGCAGCTGGGGACTAGCGGGGGGGCGCTACAATGAGCAGTTCTTC. It codes for CASSWGLAGGRYNEQFF. Complete variable domain (other parts from reference TRBV5-6 and TRBJ2-1): DAGVTQSPTHLIKTRGQQVTLRCSPKSGHDTVSWYQQALGQGPQFIFQYYEEEERQRGNFPDRFSGHQFPNYSSELNVNALLLGDSALYLCASSWGLAGGRYNEQFFGPGTRLTVL.

The rearrangement uses TRBV6-6 and TRBJ1-5; the D gene is possibly TRBD1 (5 bases). The V gene's germline CDR1 is MNHNY and CDR2 SVGAGI (reference sequence). The ends were cut back, 5 bases at V and 4 bases at J, with 12 bases in the middle. This CDR3 is built from 14 residues. CDR3 coding DNA: TGTGCCAGCAGTATGCGGGGGGGGAATCAGCCCCAGCATTTT. Translated, it gives CASSMRGGNQPQHF.